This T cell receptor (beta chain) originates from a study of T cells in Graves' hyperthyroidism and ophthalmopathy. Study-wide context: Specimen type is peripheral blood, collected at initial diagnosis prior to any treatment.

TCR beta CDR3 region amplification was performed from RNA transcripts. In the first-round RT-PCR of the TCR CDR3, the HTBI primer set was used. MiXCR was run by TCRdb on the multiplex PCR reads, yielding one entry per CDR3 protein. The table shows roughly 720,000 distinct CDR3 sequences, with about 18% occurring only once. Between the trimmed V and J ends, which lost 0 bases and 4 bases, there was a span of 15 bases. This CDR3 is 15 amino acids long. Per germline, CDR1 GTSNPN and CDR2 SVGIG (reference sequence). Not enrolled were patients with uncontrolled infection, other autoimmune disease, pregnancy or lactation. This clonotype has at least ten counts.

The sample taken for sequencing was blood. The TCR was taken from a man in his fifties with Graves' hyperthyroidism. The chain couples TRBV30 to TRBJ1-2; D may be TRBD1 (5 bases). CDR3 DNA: TGTGCCTGGAGTGTACTTACAGGTGGCATCTATGGCTACACCTTC. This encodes CAWSVLTGGIYGYTF.